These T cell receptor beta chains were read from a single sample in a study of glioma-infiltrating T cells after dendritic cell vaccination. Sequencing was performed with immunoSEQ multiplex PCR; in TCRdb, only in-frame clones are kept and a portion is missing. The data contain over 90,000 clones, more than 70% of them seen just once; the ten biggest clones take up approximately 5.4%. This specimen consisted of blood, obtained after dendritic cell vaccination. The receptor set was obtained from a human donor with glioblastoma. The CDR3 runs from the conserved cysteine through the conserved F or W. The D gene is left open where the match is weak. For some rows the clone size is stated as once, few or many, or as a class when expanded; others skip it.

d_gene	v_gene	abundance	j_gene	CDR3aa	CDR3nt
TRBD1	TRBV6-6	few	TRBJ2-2	CASSRQGGTGELFF	TGTGCCAGCAGTCGACAGGGGGGAACCGGGGAGCTGTTTTTT
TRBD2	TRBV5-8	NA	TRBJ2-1	CASSLVFGTSEDNEQFF	TGTGCCAGCAGCTTGGTATTTGGGACTAGCGAAGACAATGAGCAGTTCTTC
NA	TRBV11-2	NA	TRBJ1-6	CASGTHNSPLHF	TGTGCCAGCGGGACTCACAATTCACCCCTCCACTTT
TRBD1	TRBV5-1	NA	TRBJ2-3	CASSWGQGLSSTDTQYF	TGCGCCAGCAGCTGGGGACAGGGCCTTTCTAGCACAGATACGCAGTATTTT
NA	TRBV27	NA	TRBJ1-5	CASSLSRRGNQPQHF	TGTGCCAGCAGTTTATCGAGGAGGGGCAATCAGCCCCAGCATTTT
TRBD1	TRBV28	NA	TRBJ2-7	CASSSPGQGRDEQYF	TGTGCCAGCAGTTCGCCGGGACAGGGAAGGGACGAGCAGTACTTC
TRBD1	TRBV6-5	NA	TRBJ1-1	CASSYSGTGLTEAFF	TGTGCCAGCAGTTACTCGGGGACAGGGCTCACTGAAGCTTTCTTT
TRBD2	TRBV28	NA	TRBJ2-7	CASTSWLSSGVYEQYF	TGTGCCAGCACCTCCTGGTTGTCTAGCGGTGTCTACGAGCAGTACTTC
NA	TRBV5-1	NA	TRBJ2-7	CASSPGGNSYEQYF	TGCGCCAGCAGCCCTGGGGGGAACAGCTACGAGCAGTACTTC
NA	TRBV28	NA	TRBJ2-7	CASSLLAYEQYF	TGTGCCAGCAGTTTGTTAGCCTACGAGCAGTACTTC
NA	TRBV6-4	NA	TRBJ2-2	CASSRIGGTGELFF	TGTGCCAGTTCGCGGATAGGCGGCACCGGGGAGCTGTTTTTT
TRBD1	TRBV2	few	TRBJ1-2	CARQGNRGYTF	TGTGCCAGACAGGGGAACCGCGGCTACACCTTC
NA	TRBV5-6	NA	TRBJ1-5	CASSLFAGMGSNQPQHF	TGTGCCAGCAGCTTGTTTGCAGGGATGGGAAGTAATCAGCCCCAGCATTTT
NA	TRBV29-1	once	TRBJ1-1	CSVGDAGWTEAFF	TGCAGCGTTGGGGACGCGGGGTGGACTGAAGCTTTCTTT
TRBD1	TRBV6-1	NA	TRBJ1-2	CASSEGVTGATLYNGYTF	TGTGCCAGCAGTGAAGGAGTAACAGGGGCGACGCTATATAATGGCTACACCTTC
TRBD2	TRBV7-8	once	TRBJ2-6	CASSLAPLAGVSGANVLTF	TGTGCCAGCAGCTTAGCGCCACTAGCGGGAGTCTCTGGGGCCAACGTCCTGACTTTC
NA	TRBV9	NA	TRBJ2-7	CASSPRRGLLGEQYF	TGTGCCAGCAGCCCCCGGCGTGGACTCCTGGGCGAGCAGTACTTC
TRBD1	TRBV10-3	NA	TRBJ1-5	CAISDYRQGAGQPQHF	TGTGCCATCAGTGATTATCGGCAGGGGGCAGGTCAGCCCCAGCATTTT
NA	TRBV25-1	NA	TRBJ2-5	CASRPQGIQETQYF	TGTGCCAGCAGACCCCAGGGGATCCAAGAGACCCAGTACTTC
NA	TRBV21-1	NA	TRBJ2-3	CASSKDRTSGFTDTQYF	TGTGCCAGCAGCAAAGATCGGACTAGCGGATTCACAGATACGCAGTATTTT
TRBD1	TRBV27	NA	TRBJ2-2	CASSPGQGANTGELFF	TGTGCCAGCAGCCCGGGACAGGGGGCGAACACCGGGGAGCTGTTTTTT
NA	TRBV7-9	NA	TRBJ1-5	CASRLGVAGPQHF	TGTGCCAGCAGGCTAGGGGTAGCGGGGCCCCAGCATTTT
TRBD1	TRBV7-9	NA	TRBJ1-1	CASSFTGTGDSEAFF	TGTGCCAGCAGCTTTACCGGGACAGGGGATTCTGAAGCTTTCTTT
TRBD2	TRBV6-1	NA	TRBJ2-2	CASNDFQRGNTGELFF	TGTGCCAGCAATGATTTCCAGCGGGGGAACACCGGGGAGCTGTTTTTT
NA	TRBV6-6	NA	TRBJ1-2	CASSYLGQFNYGYTF	TGTGCCAGCAGTTACCTCGGACAGTTTAACTATGGCTACACCTTC
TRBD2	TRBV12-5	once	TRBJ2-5	CASGLNIAGAQETQYF	TGTGCTAGTGGTTTGAATATAGCGGGGGCCCAAGAGACCCAGTACTTC
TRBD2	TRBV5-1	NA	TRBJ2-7	CASSLVLAGDVSNEQYF	TGCGCCAGCAGCTTGGTGTTAGCGGGAGATGTTTCCAACGAGCAGTACTTC